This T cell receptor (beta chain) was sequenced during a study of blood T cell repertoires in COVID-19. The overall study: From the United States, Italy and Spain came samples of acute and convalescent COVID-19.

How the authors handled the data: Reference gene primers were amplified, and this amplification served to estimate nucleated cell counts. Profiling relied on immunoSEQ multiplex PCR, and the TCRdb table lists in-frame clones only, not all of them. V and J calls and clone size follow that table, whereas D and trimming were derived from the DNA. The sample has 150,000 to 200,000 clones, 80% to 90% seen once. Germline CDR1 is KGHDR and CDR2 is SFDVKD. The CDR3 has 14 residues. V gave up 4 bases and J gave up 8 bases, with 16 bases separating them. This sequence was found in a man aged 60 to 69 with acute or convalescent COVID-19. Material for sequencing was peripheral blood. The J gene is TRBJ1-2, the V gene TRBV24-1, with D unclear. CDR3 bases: TGTGCCACCAGTGACGCCGGAGGGCGTCAGGGCTACACCTTC. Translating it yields CATSDAGGRQGYTF.